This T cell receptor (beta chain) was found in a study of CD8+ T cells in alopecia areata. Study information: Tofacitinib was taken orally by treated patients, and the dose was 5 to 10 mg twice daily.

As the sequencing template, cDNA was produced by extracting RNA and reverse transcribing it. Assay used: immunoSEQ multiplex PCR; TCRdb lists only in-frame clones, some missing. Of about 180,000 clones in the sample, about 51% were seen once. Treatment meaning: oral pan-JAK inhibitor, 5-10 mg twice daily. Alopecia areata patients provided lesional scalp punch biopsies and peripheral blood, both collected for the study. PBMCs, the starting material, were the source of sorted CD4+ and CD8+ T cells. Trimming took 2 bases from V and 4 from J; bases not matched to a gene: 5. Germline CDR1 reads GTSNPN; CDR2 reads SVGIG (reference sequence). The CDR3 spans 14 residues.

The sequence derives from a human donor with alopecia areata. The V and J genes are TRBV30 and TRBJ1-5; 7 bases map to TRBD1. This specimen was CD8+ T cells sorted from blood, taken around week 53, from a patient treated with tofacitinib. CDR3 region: CAWSLTGVNQPQHF. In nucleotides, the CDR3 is TGTGCCTGGAGTTTAACAGGGGTTAATCAGCCCCAGCATTTT.